The 19 T cell receptor beta chains reported below all come from one sample, sequenced in a study of response to subunit inactivated influenza vaccine. TCRdb passed the RT-PCR reads through MiXCR, listing each CDR3 protein once. This sample has roughly 700,000 distinct CDR3 sequences; roughly 13% occur once, and the top ten carry 6.5% to 8.5%. This specimen was PBMCs from blood, taken approximately 15 days before vaccination. The receptors were sampled from a man aged 45-60 years who received an inactivated influenza vaccine.

This clonotype was detected only a few times. The chain carries TRBV3-1 and TRBJ2-7; D assignment may be TRBD1 or TRBD2 (5 bases each). V was pared by 4 bases and J by 0 bases, with 16 bases between. The CDR3 covers 16 residues. Germline loops: CDR1 LGHDT, CDR2 YNNKEL (reference sequence). CDR3 bases: TGTGCCAGCAGCCCCGCCGGGACGGCTAACTCCTACGAGCAGTACTTC. Protein product: CASSPAGTANSYEQYF.

The V call is TRBV5-1, the J call TRBJ2-1; no firm D call. The CDR3 has 15 amino acids. Germline CDR1 is SGHRS and CDR2 is YFSETQ. V lost 0 bases and J lost 5, with 12 bases in between. CDR3: CASSLVGGAHNEQFF. Written as DNA, the CDR3 is TGCGCCAGCAGCTTGGTTGGCGGCGCGCACAATGAGCAGTTCTTC.

This clonotype was counted a few times. This chain links TRBV7-2 with TRBJ2-7; D unclear. CDR1 is SGHTA and CDR2 is FQGNSA in the germline V gene. Trimming shortened V by 0 bases and J by 6 bases, and 12 bases separated the two germline ends. This CDR3 is 14 amino acids long. CDR3: CASSLAGIRLEQYF. The CDR3 nucleotides read TGTGCCAGCAGCTTAGCGGGGATTCGCCTCGAGCAGTACTTC.

The chain carries TRBV11-2 and TRBJ2-1; TRBD2 agrees at 11 bases. V trimming: 8 bases; J trimming: 5 bases; junction bases outside the gene matches: 2. Germline values: CDR1 SGHAT, CDR2 FQNNGV. CDR3 length: 13 amino acids. CDR3 DNA sequence: TGTGCCAGCGTGACTAGCGGGAACAATGAGCAGTTCTTC. Its translation: CASVTSGNNEQFF.

This clonotype was counted only a few times. This chain connects TRBV7-2 to TRBJ1-5; D unclear. Germline loops: CDR1 SGHTA, CDR2 FQGNSA. V lost 4 bases to trimming and J lost 2 bases, with 12 bases between them. The CDR3 sequence is 15 residues long. In DNA, the CDR3 is TGTGCCAGCAGCTCAGAGGTTCAGGGCAATCAGCCCCAGCATTTT. Its translation is CASSSEVQGNQPQHF.

Here the CDR3 reads CASSKVPLQSYGYTF. CDR3 sequence (DNA): TGTGCCAGTAGTAAGGTGCCCCTACAGTCCTATGGCTACACCTTC. The J gene is TRBJ1-2, the V gene TRBV19, with unresolved D. Trimming removed 4 bases at V and 4 bases at J, with 16 bases between. Per the germline V gene, CDR1 is LNHDA and CDR2 is SQIVND (reference sequence). The CDR3 length is 15 residues.

This clonotype was detected a few times. The V and J genes are TRBV4-2 and TRBJ2-7; 9 bases are shared with TRBD1. V was pared by 5 bases and J by 2 bases, with 7 bases of the junction left unmatched. The CDR3 is made up of 15 amino acids. Germline CDR1 reads LGHNA; CDR2 reads YNFKEQ. The CDR3 region has the DNA TGTGCCAGCAGCTTAGGAGGGGACAGGGCCTACGAGCAGTACTTC. Amino acid sequence: CASSLGGDRAYEQYF.

The chain carries TRBV7-2 and TRBJ2-3, with 7 bases fitting TRBD2. Trimming removed 3 bases from V and 3 bases from J; junction bases left unmatched: 6. Germline lookup yields CDR1 SGHTA and CDR2 FQGNSA. The CDR3 has 15 residues. In DNA form, the CDR3 reads TGTGCCAGCAGCTTCAGGAATAGCGGGACAGATACGCAGTATTTT. Translating it yields CASSFRNSGTDTQYF.

This clonotype showed up just a few times. The V gene is TRBV20-1, the J gene TRBJ2-7; D is possibly TRBD2 (5 bases). CDR3 length: 18 residues. Per germline, CDR1 DFQATT and CDR2 SNEGSKA (reference sequence). V lost 6 bases and J lost 1, with 28 bases in between. In DNA form, the CDR3 reads TGCAGTGCCAGGCCCATCCGCGTCGGGGAACCTACATCCTACGAGCAGTACTTC. It codes for CSARPIRVGEPTSYEQYF.

This clonotype appeared a few times. The chain joins TRBV5-1 to TRBJ2-3; D gene ambiguous. V was clipped by 6 bases and J by 1 base, with 15 bases between them. Germline V gene sequence: CDR1 SGHRS, CDR2 YFSETQ. The CDR3 is 15 residues long. The CDR3 DNA follows: TGCGCCAGCACCTTAGAGGTGGCCGGCACAGATACGCAGTATTTT. It yields the protein CASTLEVAGTDTQYF. Using reference TRBV5-1 and TRBJ2-3 for the parts outside the CDR3, the full variable domain is KAGVTQTPRYLIKTRGQQVTLSCSPISGHRSVSWYQQTPGQGLQFLFEYFSETQRNKGNFPGRFSGRQFSNSRSEMNVSTLELGDSALYLCASTLEVAGTDTQYFGPGTRLTVL.

This chain connects TRBV6-2 or TRBV6-3 to TRBJ2-1; D assignment may be TRBD1 or TRBD2 (7 bases each). Per germline, CDR1 MNHEY and CDR2 SVGEGT. The CDR3 has 15 residues. Deletions cut 2 bases from V and 6 bases from J, with 14 bases between. CDR3 in amino acids: CASSYGQGGFNEQFF. CDR3 bases: TGTGCCAGCAGTTACGGCCAGGGGGGGTTCAATGAGCAGTTCTTC.

This clonotype showed up just a few times. The chain joins TRBV12-3 or TRBV12-4 to TRBJ2-5, with TRBD1 matching over 7 bases. The V and J ends lost 7 bases and 3 bases, in that order; junction bases with no gene match: 5. The CDR3 contains 13 residues. The CDR3: CASTSGTEETQYF. DNA of the CDR3: TGTGCCAGCACCTCCGGGACAGAAGAGACCCAGTACTTC.

The chain couples TRBV20-1 to TRBJ2-6; no reliable D call. Germline CDR1 DFQATT, CDR2 SNEGSKA (reference sequence). With 5 bases removed from V and 0 bases from J, the gap between germline ends came to 11 bases. The CDR3 is 15 residues long. CDR3 sequence: CSAGKTHSGANVLTF. CDR3 coding DNA: TGCAGTGCTGGGAAAACGCACTCTGGGGCCAACGTCCTGACTTTC.

The chain employs TRBV11-2 and TRBJ2-5; 14 bases are a match to TRBD2. The germline V gene has CDR1 SGHAT and CDR2 FQNNGV. Trimming took 5 bases from V and 0 from J; bases not matched to a gene: 8. The CDR3 has 18 residues. CDR3 coding DNA: TGTGCCAGCAGCCACGGGACTAGCGGGAGAGCGTACCAAGAGACCCAGTACTTC. Translating gives CASSHGTSGRAYQETQYF.

This clonotype was counted ten times or more. The chain uses TRBV12-3 or TRBV12-4 and TRBJ2-2, with 8 nucleotides matching TRBD2. Germline trimming cut 2 bases from V and 7 bases from J; bases unmatched to any gene: 6. The CDR3 sequence is 15 residues long. The CDR3 DNA reads as TGTGCCAGCAGTTTAACGGGGGGGGTCCACGGGGAGCTGTTTTTT. It translates to CASSLTGGVHGELFF.

The chain links TRBV20-1 to TRBJ2-1, with D maybe TRBD2 (6 bases). The CDR3 loop spans 15 amino acids. Trimming took 5 bases from V and 4 from J, leaving 18 bases between them. Germline values: CDR1 DFQATT, CDR2 SNEGSKA (reference sequence). CDR3 residues: CSAPVLAPIYNEQFF. Here the CDR3 DNA reads TGCAGTGCTCCCGTACTAGCACCCATTTACAATGAGCAGTTCTTC.

This clonotype has more than one count but fewer than ten. This chain uses TRBV6-1 with TRBJ2-7, with 11 bases matching TRBD1. CDR3 length: 16 amino acids. The ends lost 5 bases at V and 3 bases at J; junction bases unmatched: 9. Germline CDR1 and CDR2: MNHNS and SASEGT. The CDR3 spells CASSRLPGTGGYEQYF. The CDR3 coding sequence is TGTGCCAGCAGTCGGCTCCCCGGGACAGGGGGCTACGAGCAGTACTTC.

This clonotype was picked up many times. J is TRBJ2-7 and V is TRBV12-3 or TRBV12-4; D unresolved. V gave up 1 base and J gave up 2 bases, with 6 bases separating them. CDR3 length equals 13 residues. This CDR3 reads CASSLDKTYEQYF. CDR3 sequence (DNA): TGTGCCAGCAGTTTAGACAAGACCTACGAGCAGTACTTC.

This clonotype appeared a few times. V and J are TRBV7-2 and TRBJ2-3, with TRBD2 identical over 11 bases. Germline V lookup: CDR1 SGHTA, CDR2 FQGNSA. CDR3 size: 17 residues. The V and J ends lost 0 bases and 4 bases, in that order; junction bases with no gene match: 6. The CDR3 here is CASSLAPSGRNADTQYF. The CDR3, as DNA: TGTGCCAGCAGCTTAGCGCCTAGCGGGAGGAATGCAGATACGCAGTATTTT.